This T cell receptor beta chain was sequenced for a study of cytomegalovirus exposure and HLA in healthy donors. A multiplex PCR was run with 60 Vbeta primers and 13 Jbeta primers. Sequencing used immunoSEQ multiplex PCR; TCRdb keeps in-frame clones, though not all of them. The data show about 150,000 clones, under 70% seen once. Germline values: CDR1 MNHEY, CDR2 SMNVEV (reference sequence). V was shortened by 5 bases and J by 1 base, with 15 bases between the two germline ends. This CDR3 contains 15 residues. General study results and limits: Over 150 TCR beta chains were listed as cytomegalovirus-associated. A later analysis linked a missense DCLRE1C variant to TCR beta V- and J-gene trimming. Reportedly, diagnosis of cytomegalovirus status by the classifier showed high specificity and sensitivity. A highly shared variant cluster was judged a likely technical artifact.

On this clone: Antigen unknown.

This receptor was obtained from a woman in her fifties or sixties in good health and CMV-seronegative. Sequencing input: PBMCs. The chain is built from TRBV27 and TRBJ2-7; the D gene is possibly TRBD2 (5 bases). The DNA of the CDR3 is TGTGCCAGCAGTCCCCAAGCGGTGTTGTCCTACGAGCAGTACTTC. Translating it yields CASSPQAVLSYEQYF.